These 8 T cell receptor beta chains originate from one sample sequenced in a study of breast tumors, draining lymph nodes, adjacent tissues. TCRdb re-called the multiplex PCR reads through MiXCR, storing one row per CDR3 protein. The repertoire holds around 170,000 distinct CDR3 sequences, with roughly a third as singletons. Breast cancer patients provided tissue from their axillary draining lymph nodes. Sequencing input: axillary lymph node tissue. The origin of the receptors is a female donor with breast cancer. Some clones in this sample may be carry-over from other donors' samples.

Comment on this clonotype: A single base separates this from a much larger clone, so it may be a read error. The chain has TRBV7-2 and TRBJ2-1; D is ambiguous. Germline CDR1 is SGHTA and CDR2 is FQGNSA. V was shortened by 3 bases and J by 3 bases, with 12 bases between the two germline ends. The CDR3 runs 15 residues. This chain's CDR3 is CASSLTEGHYNEQFF. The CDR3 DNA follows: TGTGCCAGCAGCTTGACGGAAGGCCACTACAATGAGCAGTTCTTC.

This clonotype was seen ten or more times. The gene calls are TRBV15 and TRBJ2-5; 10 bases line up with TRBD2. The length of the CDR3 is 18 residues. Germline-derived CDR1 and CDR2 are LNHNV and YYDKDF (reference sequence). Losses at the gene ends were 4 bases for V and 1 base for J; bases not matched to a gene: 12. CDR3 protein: CATSTIPLRLAGQETQYF. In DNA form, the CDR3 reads TGTGCCACCAGCACCATCCCACTCAGACTAGCGGGCCAAGAGACCCAGTACTTC. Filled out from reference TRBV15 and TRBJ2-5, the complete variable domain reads DAMVIQNPRYQVTQFGKPVTLSCSQTLNHNVMYWYQQKSSQAPKLLFHYYDKDFNNEADTPDNFQSRRPNTSFCFLDIRSPGLGDTAMYLCATSTIPLRLAGQETQYFGPGTRLLVL.

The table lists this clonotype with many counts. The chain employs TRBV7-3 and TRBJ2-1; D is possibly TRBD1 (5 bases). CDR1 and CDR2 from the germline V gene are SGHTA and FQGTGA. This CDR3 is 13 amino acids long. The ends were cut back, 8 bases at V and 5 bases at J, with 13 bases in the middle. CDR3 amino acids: CASRQGPNNEQFF. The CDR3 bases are TGTGCCAGCCGGCAGGGCCCGAACAATGAGCAGTTCTTC.

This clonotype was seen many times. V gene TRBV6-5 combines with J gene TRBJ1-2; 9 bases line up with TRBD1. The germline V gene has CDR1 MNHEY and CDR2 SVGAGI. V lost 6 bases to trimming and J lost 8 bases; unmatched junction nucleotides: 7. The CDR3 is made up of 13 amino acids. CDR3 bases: TGTGCCAGCAGCCACGACAGGGGGTTAGGCTACACCTTC. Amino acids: CASSHDRGLGYTF.

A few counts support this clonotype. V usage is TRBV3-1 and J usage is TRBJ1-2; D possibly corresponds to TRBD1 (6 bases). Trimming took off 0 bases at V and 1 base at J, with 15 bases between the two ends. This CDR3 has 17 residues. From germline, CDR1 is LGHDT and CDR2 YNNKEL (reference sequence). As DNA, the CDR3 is TGTGCCAGCAGCCAAGACAGGGGCCAATTCCTTAACTATGGCTACACCTTC. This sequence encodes CASSQDRGQFLNYGYTF.

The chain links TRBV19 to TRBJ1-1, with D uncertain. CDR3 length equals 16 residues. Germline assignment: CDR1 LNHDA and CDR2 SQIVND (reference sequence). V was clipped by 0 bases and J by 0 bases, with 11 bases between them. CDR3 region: CASSIDSGDLNTEAFF. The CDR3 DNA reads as TGTGCCAGTAGTATAGATAGTGGGGATTTGAACACTGAAGCTTTCTTT. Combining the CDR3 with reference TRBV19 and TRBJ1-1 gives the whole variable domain DGGITQSPKYLFRKEGQNVTLSCEQNLNHDAMYWYRQDPGQGLRLIYYSQIVNDFQKGDIAEGYSVSREKKESFPLTVTSAQKNPTAFYLCASSIDSGDLNTEAFFGQGTRLTVV.

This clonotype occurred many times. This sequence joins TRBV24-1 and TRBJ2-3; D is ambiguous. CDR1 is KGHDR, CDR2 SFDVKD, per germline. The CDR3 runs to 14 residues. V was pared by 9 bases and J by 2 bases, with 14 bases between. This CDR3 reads CATAQSQHTDTQYF. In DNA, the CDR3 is TGTGCCACCGCTCAGTCACAACACACAGATACGCAGTATTTT.

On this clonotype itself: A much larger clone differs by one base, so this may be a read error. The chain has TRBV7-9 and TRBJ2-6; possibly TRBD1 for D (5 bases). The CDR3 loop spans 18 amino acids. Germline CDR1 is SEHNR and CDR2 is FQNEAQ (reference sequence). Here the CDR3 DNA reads TGTGCCAGCAGCTTAGGGACGGCCACCTTCTCTGGGGCCCACGTCCTGACTTTC. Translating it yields CASSLGTATFSGAHVLTF.